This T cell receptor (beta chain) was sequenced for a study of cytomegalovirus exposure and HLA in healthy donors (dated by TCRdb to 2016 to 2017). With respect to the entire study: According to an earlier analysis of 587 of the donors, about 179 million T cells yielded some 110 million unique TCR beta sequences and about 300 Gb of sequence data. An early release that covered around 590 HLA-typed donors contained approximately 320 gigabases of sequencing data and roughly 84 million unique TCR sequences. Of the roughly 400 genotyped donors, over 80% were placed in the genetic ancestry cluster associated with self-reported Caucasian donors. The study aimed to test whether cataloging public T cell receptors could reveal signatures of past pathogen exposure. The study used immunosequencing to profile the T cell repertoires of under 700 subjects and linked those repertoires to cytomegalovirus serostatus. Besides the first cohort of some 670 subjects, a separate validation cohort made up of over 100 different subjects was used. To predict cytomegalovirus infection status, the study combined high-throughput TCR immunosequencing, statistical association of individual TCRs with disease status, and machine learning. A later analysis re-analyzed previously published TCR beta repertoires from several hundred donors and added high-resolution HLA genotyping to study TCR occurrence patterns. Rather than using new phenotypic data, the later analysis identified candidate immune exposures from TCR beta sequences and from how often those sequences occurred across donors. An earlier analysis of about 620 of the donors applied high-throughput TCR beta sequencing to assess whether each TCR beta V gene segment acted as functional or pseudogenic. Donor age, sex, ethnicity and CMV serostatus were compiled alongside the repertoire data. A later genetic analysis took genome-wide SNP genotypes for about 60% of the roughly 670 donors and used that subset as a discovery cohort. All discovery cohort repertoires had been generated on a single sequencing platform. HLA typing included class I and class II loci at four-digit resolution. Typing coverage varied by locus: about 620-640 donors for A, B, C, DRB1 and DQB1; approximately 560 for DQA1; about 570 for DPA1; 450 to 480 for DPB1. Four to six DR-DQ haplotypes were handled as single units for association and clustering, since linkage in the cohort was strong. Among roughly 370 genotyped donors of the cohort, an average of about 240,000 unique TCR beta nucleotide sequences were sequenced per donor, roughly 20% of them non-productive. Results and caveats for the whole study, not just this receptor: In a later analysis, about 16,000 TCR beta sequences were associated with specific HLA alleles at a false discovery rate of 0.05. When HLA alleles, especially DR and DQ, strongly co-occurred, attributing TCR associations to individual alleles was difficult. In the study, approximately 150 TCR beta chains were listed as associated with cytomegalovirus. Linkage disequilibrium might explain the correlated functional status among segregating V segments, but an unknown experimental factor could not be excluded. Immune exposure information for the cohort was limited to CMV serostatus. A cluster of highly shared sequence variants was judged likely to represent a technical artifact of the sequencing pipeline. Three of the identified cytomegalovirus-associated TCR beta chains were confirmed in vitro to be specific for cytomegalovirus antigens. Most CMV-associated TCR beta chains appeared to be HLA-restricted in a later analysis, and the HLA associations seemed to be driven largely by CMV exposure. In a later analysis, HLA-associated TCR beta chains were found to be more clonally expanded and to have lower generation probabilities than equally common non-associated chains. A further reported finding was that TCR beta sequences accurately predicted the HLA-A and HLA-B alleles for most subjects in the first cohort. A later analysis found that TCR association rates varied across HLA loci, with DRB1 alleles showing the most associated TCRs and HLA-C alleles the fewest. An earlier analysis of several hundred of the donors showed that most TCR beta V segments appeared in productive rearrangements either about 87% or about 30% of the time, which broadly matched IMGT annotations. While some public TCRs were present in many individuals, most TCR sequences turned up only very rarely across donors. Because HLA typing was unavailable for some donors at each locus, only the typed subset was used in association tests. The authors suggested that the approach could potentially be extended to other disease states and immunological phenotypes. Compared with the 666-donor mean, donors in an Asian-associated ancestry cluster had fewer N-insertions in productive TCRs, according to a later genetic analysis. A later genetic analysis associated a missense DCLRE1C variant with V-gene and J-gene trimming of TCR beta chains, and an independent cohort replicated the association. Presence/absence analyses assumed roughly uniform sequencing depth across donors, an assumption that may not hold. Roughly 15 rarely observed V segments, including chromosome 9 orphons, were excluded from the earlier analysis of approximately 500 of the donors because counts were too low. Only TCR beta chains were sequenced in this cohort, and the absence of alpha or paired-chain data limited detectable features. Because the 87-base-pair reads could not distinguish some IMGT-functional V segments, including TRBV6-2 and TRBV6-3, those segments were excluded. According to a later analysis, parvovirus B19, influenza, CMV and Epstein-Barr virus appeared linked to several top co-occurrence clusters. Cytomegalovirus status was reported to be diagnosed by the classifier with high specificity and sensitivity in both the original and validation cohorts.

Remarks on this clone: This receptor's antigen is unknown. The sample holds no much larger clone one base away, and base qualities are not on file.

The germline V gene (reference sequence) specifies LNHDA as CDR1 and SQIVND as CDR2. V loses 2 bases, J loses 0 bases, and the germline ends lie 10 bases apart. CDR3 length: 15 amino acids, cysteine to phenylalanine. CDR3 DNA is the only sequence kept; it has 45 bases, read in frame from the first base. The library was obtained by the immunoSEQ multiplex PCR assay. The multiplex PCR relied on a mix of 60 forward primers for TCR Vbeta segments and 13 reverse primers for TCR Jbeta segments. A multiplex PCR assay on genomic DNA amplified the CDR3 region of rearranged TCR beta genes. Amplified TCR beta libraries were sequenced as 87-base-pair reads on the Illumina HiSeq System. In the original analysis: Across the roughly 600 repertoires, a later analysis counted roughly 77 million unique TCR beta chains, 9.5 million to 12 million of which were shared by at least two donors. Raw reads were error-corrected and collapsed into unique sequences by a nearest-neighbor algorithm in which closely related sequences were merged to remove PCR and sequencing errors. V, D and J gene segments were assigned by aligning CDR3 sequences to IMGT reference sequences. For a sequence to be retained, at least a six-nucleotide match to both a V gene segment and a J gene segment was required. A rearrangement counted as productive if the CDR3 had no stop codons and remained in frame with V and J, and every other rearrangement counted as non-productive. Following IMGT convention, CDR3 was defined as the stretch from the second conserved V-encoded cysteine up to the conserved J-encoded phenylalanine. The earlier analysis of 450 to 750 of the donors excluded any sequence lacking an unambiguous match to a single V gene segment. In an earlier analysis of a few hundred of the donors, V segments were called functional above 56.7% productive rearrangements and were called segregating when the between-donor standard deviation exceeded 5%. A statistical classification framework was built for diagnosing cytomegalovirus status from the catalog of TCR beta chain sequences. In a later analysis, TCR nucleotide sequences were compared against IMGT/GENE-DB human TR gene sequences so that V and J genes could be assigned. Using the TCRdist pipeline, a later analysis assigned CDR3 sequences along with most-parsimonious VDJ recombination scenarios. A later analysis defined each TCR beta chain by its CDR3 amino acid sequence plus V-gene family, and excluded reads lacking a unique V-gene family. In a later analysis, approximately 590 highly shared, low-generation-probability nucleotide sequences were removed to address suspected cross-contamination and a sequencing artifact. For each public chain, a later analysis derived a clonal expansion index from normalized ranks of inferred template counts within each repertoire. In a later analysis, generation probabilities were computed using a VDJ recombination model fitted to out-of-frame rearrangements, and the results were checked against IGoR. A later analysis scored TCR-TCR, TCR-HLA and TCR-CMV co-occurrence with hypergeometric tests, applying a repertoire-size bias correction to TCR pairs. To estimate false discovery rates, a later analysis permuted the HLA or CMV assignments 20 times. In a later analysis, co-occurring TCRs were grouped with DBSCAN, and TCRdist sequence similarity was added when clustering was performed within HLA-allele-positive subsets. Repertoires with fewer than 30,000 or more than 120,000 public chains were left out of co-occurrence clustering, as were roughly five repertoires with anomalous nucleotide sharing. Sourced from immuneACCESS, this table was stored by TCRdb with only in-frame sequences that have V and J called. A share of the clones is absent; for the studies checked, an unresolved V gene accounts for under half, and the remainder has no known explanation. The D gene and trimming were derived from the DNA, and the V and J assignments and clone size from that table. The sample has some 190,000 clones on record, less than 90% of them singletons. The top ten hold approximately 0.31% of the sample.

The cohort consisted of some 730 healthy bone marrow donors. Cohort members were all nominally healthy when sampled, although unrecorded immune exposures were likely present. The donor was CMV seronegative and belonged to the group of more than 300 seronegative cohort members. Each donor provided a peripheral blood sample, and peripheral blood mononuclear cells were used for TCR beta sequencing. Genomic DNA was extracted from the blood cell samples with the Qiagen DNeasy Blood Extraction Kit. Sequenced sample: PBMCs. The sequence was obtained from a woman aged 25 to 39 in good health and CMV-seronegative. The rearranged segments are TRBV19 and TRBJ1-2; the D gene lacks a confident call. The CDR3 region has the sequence CASSITGIANYGYTF. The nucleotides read TGTGCCAGTAGTATAACCGGGATAGCTAACTATGGCTACACCTTC.